This entry is about one TCR beta chain. Looked up from germline, CDR1 is MGHRA and CDR2 is YSYEKL. Trimming removed 4 bases at V and 6 bases at J, with 15 bases between. This CDR3 is built from 15 residues. This entry comes from a study of OX40 agonist ivuxolimab in advanced cancers. Study overall: Patients received intravenous ivuxolimab every 2 weeks at 0.01 to 10 mg/kg.

Repertoires were generated with immunoSEQ multiplex PCR, while TCRdb's copy carries only in-frame clones and drops some. The repertoire holds around 38,000 clones, approximately 90% seen once, with 8% to 10% in the top ten. The receptor was isolated from an adult with an advanced solid tumor such as melanoma, head and neck, liver or kidney cancer. Specimen: CD4+ or CD8+ T cells sorted from blood, collected in a trial of the OX40 agonist ivuxolimab. The chain employs TRBV4-1 and TRBJ2-2; possibly TRBD1 or TRBD2 for D (5 bases each). CDR3 bases: TGCGCCAGCAGCCCTACCATCGGGGACGCCGGGGAGCTGTTTTTT. It translates to CASSPTIGDAGELFF.